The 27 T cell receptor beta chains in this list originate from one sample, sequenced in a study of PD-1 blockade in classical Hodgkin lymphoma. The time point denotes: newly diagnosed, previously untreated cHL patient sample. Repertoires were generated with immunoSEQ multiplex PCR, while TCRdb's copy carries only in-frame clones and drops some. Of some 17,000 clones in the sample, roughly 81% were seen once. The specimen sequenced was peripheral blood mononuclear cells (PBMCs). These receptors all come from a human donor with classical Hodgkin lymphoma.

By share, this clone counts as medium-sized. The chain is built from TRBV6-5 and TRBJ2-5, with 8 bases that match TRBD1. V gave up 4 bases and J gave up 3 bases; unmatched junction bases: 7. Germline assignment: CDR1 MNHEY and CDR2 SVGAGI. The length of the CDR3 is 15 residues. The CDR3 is CASSFPGQEKETQYF. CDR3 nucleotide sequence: TGTGCCAGCAGTTTCCCGGGACAGGAAAAAGAGACCCAGTACTTC.

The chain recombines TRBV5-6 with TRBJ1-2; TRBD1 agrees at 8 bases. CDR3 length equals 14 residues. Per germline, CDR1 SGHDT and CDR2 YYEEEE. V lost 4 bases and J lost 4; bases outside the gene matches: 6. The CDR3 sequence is CASSPTGGGYGYTF. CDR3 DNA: TGTGCCAGCAGCCCTACAGGGGGGGGCTATGGCTACACCTTC. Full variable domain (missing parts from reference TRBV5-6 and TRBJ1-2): DAGVTQSPTHLIKTRGQQVTLRCSPKSGHDTVSWYQQALGQGPQFIFQYYEEEERQRGNFPDRFSGHQFPNYSSELNVNALLLGDSALYLCASSPTGGGYGYTFGSGTRLTVV.

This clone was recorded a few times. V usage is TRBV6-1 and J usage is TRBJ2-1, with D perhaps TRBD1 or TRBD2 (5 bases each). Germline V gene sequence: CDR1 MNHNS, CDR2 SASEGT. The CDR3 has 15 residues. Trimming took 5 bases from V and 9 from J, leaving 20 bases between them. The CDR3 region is CASSPGPRFWGEQFF. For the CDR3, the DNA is TGTGCCAGCAGTCCGGGACCCCGATTTTGGGGTGAGCAGTTCTTC.

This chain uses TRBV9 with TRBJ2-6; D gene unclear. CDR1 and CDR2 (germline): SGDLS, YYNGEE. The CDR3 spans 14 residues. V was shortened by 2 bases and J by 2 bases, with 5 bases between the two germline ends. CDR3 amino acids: CASSVAAGANVLTF. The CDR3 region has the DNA TGTGCCAGCAGCGTGGCGGCTGGGGCCAACGTCCTGACTTTC.

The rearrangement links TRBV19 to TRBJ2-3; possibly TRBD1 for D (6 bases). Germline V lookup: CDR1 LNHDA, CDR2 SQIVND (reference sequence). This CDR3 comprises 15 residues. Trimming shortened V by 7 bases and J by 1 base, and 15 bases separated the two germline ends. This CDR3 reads CASTGQTLRTDTQYF. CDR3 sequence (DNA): TGTGCCAGTACCGGACAGACCCTCCGCACAGATACGCAGTATTTT. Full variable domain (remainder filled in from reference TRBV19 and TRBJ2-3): DGGITQSPKYLFRKEGQNVTLSCEQNLNHDAMYWYRQDPGQGLRLIYYSQIVNDFQKGDIAEGYSVSREKKESFPLTVTSAQKNPTAFYLCASTGQTLRTDTQYFGPGTRLTVL.

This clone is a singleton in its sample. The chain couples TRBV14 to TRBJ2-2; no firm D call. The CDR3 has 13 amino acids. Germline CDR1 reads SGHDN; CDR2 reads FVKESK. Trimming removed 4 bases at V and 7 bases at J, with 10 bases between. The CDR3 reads CASSRMESGELFF. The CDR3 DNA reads TGTGCCAGCAGCCGAATGGAGAGCGGGGAGCTGTTTTTT. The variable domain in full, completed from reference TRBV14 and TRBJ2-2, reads EAGVTQFPSHSVIEKGQTVTLRCDPISGHDNLYWYRRVMGKEIKFLLHFVKESKQDESGMPNNRFLAERTGGTYSTLKVQPAELEDSGVYFCASSRMESGELFFGEGSRLTVL.

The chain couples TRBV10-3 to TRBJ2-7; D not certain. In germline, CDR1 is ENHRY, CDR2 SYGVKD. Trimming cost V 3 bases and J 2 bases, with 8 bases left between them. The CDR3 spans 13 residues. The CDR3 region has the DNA TGTGCCATCAGTGACGGAGTTGCCTACGAGCAGTACTTC. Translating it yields CAISDGVAYEQYF.

This chain's CDR3 is CAISAGRSSTDTQYF. The CDR3 bases are TGTGCCATCAGTGCGGGACGGAGTAGCACAGATACGCAGTATTTT. The rearrangement links TRBV10-3 to TRBJ2-3, with D possibly being TRBD1 or TRBD2 (5 bases each). CDR1 and CDR2 from the germline V gene are ENHRY and SYGVKD. This CDR3 is 15 amino acids long. Trimming stripped 4 bases from V and 0 bases from J, with 11 bases between.

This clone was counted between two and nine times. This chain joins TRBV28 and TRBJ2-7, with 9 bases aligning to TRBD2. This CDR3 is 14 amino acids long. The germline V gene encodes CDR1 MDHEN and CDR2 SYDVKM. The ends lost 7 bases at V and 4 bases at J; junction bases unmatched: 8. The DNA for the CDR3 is TGTGCCAGCAAAGATAGCGGGAGTGGTTACGAGCAGTACTTC. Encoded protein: CASKDSGSGYEQYF.

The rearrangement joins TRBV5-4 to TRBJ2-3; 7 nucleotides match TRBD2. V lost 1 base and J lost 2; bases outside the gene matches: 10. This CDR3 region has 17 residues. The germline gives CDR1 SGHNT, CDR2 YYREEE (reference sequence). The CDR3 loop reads CASSLPAGTPTTDTQYF. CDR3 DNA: TGTGCCAGCAGCTTGCCAGCGGGGACTCCTACCACAGATACGCAGTATTTT.

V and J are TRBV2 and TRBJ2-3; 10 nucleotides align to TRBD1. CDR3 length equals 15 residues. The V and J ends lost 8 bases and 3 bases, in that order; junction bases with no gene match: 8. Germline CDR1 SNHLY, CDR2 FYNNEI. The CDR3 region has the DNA TGTGCCAGCCGAGAGACAGGGGGCCGAACAGATACGCAGTATTTT. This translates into CASRETGGRTDTQYF.

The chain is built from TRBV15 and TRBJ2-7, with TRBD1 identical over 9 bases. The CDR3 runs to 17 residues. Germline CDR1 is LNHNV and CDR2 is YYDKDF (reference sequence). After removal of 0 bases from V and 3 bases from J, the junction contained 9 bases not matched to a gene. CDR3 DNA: TGTGCCACCAGCAGAGACGGACCCGGGACAGGGCACTACGAGCAGTACTTC. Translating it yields CATSRDGPGTGHYEQYF.

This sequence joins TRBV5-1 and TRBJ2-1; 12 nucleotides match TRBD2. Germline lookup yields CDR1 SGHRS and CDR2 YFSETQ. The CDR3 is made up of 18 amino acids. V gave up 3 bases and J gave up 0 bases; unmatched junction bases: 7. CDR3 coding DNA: TGCGCCAGCAGCTCAGGGACTAGCGGGTTGGGCTCCTACAATGAGCAGTTCTTC. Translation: CASSSGTSGLGSYNEQFF.

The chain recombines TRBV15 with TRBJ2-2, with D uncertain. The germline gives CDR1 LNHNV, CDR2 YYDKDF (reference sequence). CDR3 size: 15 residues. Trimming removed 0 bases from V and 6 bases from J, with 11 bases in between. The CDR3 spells CATSRDDRSAGELFF. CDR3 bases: TGTGCCACCAGCAGAGATGACCGGAGCGCCGGGGAGCTGTTTTTT.

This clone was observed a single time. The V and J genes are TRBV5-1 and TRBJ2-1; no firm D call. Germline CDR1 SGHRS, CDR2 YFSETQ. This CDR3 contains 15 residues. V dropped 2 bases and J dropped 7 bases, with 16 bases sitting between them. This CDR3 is CASSLPLESWNEQFF. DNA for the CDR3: TGCGCCAGCAGCTTACCCCTCGAATCGTGGAATGAGCAGTTCTTC.

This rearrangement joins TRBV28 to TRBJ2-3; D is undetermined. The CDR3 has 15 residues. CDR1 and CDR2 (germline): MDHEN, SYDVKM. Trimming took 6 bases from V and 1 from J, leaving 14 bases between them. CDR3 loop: CASSDLMSRTDTQYF. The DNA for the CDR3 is TGTGCCAGCAGCGACCTGATGAGTCGCACAGATACGCAGTATTTT.

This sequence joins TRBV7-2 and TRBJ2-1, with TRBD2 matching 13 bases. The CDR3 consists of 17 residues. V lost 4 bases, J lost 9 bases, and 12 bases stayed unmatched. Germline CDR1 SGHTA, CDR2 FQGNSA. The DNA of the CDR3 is TGTGCCAGCAGCTCACTCCCCGGACTAGCGGGAGTGAGTGAGCAGTTCTTC. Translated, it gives CASSSLPGLAGVSEQFF.

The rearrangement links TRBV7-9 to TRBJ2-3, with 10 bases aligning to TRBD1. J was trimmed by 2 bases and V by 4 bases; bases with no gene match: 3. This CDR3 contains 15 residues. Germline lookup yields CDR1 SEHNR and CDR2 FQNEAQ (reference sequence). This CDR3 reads CASSSGQGITDTQYF. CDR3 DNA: TGTGCCAGCAGCTCGGGACAGGGGATCACAGATACGCAGTATTTT.

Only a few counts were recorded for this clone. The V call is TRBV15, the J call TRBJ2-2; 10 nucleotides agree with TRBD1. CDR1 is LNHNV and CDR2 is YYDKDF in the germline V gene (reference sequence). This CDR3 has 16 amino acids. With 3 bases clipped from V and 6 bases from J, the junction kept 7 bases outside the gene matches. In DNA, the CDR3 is TGTGCCACCAGCAGCCGGGACAGGGGTCTGGCCGGGGAGCTGTTTTTT. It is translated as CATSSRDRGLAGELFF.

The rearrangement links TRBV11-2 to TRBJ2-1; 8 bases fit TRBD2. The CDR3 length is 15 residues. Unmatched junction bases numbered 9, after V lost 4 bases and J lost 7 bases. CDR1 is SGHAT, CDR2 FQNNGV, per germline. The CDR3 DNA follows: TGTGCCAGCAGCTCCGGAGCGGGAGCGGTGAATGAGCAGTTCTTC. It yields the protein CASSSGAGAVNEQFF. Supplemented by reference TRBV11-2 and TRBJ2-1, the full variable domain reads EAGVAQSPRYKIIEKRQSVAFWCNPISGHATLYWYQQILGQGPKLLIQFQNNGVVDDSQLPKDRFSAERLKGVDSTLKIQPAKLEDSAVYLCASSSGAGAVNEQFFGPGTRLTVL.

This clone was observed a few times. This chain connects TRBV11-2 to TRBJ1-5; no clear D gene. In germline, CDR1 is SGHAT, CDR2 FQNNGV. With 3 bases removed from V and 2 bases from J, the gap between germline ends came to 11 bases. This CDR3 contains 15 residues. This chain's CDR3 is CASSLDAGRNQPQHF. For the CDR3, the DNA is TGTGCCAGCAGCTTGGATGCAGGCCGCAATCAGCCCCAGCATTTT.

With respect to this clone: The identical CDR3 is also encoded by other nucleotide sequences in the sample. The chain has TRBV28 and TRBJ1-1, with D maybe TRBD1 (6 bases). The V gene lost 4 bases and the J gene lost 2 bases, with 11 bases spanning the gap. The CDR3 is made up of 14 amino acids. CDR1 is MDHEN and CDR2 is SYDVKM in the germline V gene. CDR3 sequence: CASSSTGSNTEAFF. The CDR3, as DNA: TGTGCCAGCAGTTCCACAGGGTCTAACACTGAAGCTTTCTTT. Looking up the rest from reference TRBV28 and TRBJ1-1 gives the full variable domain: DVKVTQSSRYLVKRTGEKVFLECVQDMDHENMFWYRQDPGLGLRLIYFSYDVKMKEKGDIPEGYSVSREKKERFSLILESASTNQTSMYLCASSSTGSNTEAFFGQGTRLTVV.

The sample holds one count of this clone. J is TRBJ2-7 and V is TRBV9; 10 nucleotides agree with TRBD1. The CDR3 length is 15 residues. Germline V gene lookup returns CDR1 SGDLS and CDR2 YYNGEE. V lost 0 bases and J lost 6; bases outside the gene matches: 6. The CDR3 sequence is CASSVGVGTGVEQYF. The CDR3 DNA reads TGTGCCAGCAGCGTAGGGGTCGGGACAGGGGTCGAGCAGTACTTC.

The CDR3 sequence is CASSASGAQETQYF. DNA of the CDR3: TGTGCCAGCAGCGCTAGCGGTGCTCAAGAGACCCAGTACTTC. The J gene is TRBJ2-5, the V gene TRBV9; 7 bases agree with TRBD2. V shed 3 bases and J 2 bases; nucleotides not matched to a gene: 4. This CDR3 is 14 amino acids long. From germline, CDR1 is SGDLS and CDR2 YYNGEE.

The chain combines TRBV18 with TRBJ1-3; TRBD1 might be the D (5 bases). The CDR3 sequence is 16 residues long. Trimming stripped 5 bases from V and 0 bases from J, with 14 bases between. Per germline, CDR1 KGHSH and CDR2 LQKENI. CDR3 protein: CASSSPGRNSGNTIYF. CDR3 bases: TGTGCCAGCTCATCGCCGGGACGGAACTCTGGAAACACCATATATTTT.

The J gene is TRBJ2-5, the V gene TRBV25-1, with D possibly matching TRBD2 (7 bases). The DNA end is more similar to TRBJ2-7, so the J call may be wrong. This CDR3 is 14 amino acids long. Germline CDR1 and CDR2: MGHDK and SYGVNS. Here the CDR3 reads CASMGGGKVYEQYF. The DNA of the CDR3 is TGTGCCAGCATGGGAGGGGGGAAGGTCTACGAGCAGTACTTC.

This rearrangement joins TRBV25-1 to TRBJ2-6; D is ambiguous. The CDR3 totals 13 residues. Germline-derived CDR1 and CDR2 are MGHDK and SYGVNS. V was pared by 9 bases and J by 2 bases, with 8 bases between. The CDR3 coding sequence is TGTGCCAGTTCCGAACCTGGGGCCAACGTCCTGACTTTC. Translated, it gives CASSEPGANVLTF. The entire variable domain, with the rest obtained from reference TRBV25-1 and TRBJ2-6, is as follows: EADIYQTPRYLVIGTGKKITLECSQTMGHDKMYWYQQDPGMELHLIHYSYGVNSTEKGDLSSESTVSRIRTEHFPLTLESARPSHTSQYLCASSEPGANVLTFGAGSRLTVL.